The rows below give T cell receptor beta chains drawn from one sample of a study of T-cell reconstitution after alpha-beta-depleted transplantation in children. TCRdb reprocessed the PCR reads via MiXCR and lists one record per CDR3 protein. Of hundreds of thousands of distinct CDR3 sequences listed, roughly 18% are singletons. Sequencing was performed on PBMCs from the stem cell graft donor, taken from the stem cell graft. Source of these receptors: a human donor who donated a stem cell graft to a child with acute lymphoblastic leukemia. Both conserved end residues are part of each CDR3. A D gene is named only where the DNA matches it firmly. A row's size may be missing; if present it is once, few, many or a size class.

abundance: few
j_gene: TRBJ2-5
v_gene: TRBV7-3
d_gene: TRBD1
CDR3aa: CASSNQGQIQETQYF
CDR3nt: TGTGCCAGCAGTAACCAGGGACAGATCCAAGAGACCCAGTACTTC

abundance: few
j_gene: TRBJ1-2
v_gene: TRBV3-1
d_gene: .
CDR3aa: CASSQVSDYYGYTF
CDR3nt: TGTGCCAGCAGCCAAGTCTCTGACTACTATGGCTACACCTTC

abundance: .
j_gene: TRBJ2-1
v_gene: TRBV27
d_gene: .
CDR3aa: CASSLSESLYNDQFF
CDR3nt: TGTGCCAGCAGTTTATCGGAAAGTTTATACAATGACCAGTTCTTC

abundance: few
j_gene: TRBJ2-7
v_gene: TRBV4-1
d_gene: TRBD2
CDR3aa: CASSQDGASGESEQYF
CDR3nt: TGCGCCAGCAGCCAAGATGGGGCTAGCGGGGAGTCGGAGCAGTACTTC

abundance: .
j_gene: TRBJ2-3
v_gene: TRBV29-1
d_gene: TRBD2
CDR3aa: CSVEPRGPAGRATDTQYF
CDR3nt: TGCAGCGTTGAACCTCGAGGCCCAGCGGGGCGGGCAACAGATACGCAGTATTTT

abundance: few
j_gene: TRBJ1-5
v_gene: TRBV29-1
d_gene: .
CDR3aa: CSVLGEDQPQHF
CDR3nt: TGCAGCGTCCTTGGAGAGGATCAGCCCCAGCATTTT

abundance: .
j_gene: TRBJ2-7
v_gene: TRBV12-3/TRBV12-4
d_gene: TRBD2
CDR3aa: CASSQRDPDEQYF
CDR3nt: TGTGCCAGCAGTCAGCGGGACCCCGACGAGCAGTACTTC

abundance: few
j_gene: TRBJ1-5
v_gene: TRBV20-1
d_gene: TRBD1
CDR3aa: CSAGYEGATQPQHF
CDR3nt: TGCAGTGCTGGGTATGAGGGGGCAACTCAGCCCCAGCATTTT

abundance: few
j_gene: TRBJ2-7
v_gene: TRBV13
d_gene: TRBD1
CDR3aa: CASSSAGTGINEQYF
CDR3nt: TGTGCCAGCAGCTCCGCCGGGACAGGGATCAACGAGCAGTACTTC

abundance: .
j_gene: TRBJ1-5
v_gene: TRBV19
d_gene: .
CDR3aa: CASSISGQFSQPQHF
CDR3nt: TGTGCCAGTAGTATTTCAGGACAGTTCAGTCAGCCCCAGCATTTT

abundance: few
j_gene: TRBJ1-1
v_gene: TRBV7-3
d_gene: .
CDR3aa: CASSPQGGITEAFF
CDR3nt: TGTGCCAGCAGCCCCCAAGGGGGGATCACTGAAGCTTTCTTT

abundance: many
j_gene: TRBJ2-1
v_gene: TRBV12-3/TRBV12-4
d_gene: TRBD2
CDR3aa: CASSLGRGESEQFF
CDR3nt: TGTGCCAGCAGTTTGGGGCGGGGGGAGAGTGAGCAGTTCTTC

abundance: .
j_gene: TRBJ2-1
v_gene: TRBV19
d_gene: TRBD1
CDR3aa: CASTDRGINEQFF
CDR3nt: TGTGCCAGTACGGACAGGGGGATCAATGAGCAGTTCTTC

abundance: .
j_gene: TRBJ2-3
v_gene: TRBV15
d_gene: .
CDR3aa: CATSSPWRHGTDTQYF
CDR3nt: TGTGCCACCAGCAGTCCCTGGAGACACGGCACAGATACGCAGTATTTT

abundance: few
j_gene: TRBJ2-1
v_gene: TRBV12-3/TRBV12-4
d_gene: TRBD2
CDR3aa: CASRRPTSGSIDEQFF
CDR3nt: TGTGCCAGCAGGCGCCCGACTAGCGGGAGTATTGATGAGCAGTTCTTC

abundance: many
j_gene: TRBJ2-4
v_gene: TRBV20-1
d_gene: .
CDR3aa: CSAEGLDIQYF
CDR3nt: TGCAGTGCCGAGGGTTTGGACATTCAGTACTTC

abundance: .
j_gene: TRBJ2-5
v_gene: TRBV20-1
d_gene: .
CDR3aa: CSARDSGLQETQYF
CDR3nt: TGCAGTGCTAGAGATAGCGGATTACAAGAGACCCAGTACTTC

abundance: .
j_gene: TRBJ2-1
v_gene: TRBV11-2
d_gene: .
CDR3aa: CASSSQLRNEQFF
CDR3nt: TGTGCCAGCAGCAGCCAGCTACGGAATGAGCAGTTCTTC

abundance: few
j_gene: TRBJ1-2
v_gene: TRBV29-1
d_gene: TRBD1
CDR3aa: CSVEGRTGDNYGYTF
CDR3nt: TGCAGCGTTGAAGGCCGGACAGGGGACAACTATGGCTACACCTTC

abundance: few
j_gene: TRBJ2-3
v_gene: TRBV5-4
d_gene: .
CDR3aa: CASSFDPGENTDTQYF
CDR3nt: TGTGCCAGCAGCTTTGACCCGGGAGAGAACACAGATACGCAGTATTTT

abundance: .
j_gene: TRBJ2-7
v_gene: TRBV5-6
d_gene: TRBD1
CDR3aa: CASSKRGQTYEQYF
CDR3nt: TGTGCCAGCAGCAAAAGGGGACAGACCTACGAGCAGTACTTC

abundance: few
j_gene: TRBJ2-5
v_gene: TRBV16
d_gene: .
CDR3aa: CASSQSPTHSYF
CDR3nt: TGTGCCAGCAGCCAATCACCGACCCACTCATACTTC

abundance: few
j_gene: TRBJ2-3
v_gene: TRBV5-1
d_gene: TRBD2
CDR3aa: CASSPIGLAGGTDTQYF
CDR3nt: TGCGCCAGCAGCCCCATCGGACTAGCGGGAGGCACAGATACGCAGTATTTT

abundance: few
j_gene: TRBJ2-7
v_gene: TRBV20-1
d_gene: .
CDR3aa: CSARKDSYEQYF
CDR3nt: TGCAGTGCGAGGAAGGACAGCTACGAGCAGTACTTC

abundance: .
j_gene: TRBJ2-1
v_gene: TRBV9
d_gene: TRBD2
CDR3aa: CASSVGLAGDDNEQFF
CDR3nt: TGTGCCAGCAGCGTAGGACTAGCGGGAGATGATAATGAGCAGTTCTTC

abundance: few
j_gene: TRBJ2-1
v_gene: TRBV29-1
d_gene: TRBD2
CDR3aa: CSVVAGGPQDNEQFF
CDR3nt: TGCAGCGTTGTCGCGGGAGGGCCCCAAGACAATGAGCAGTTCTTC

abundance: .
j_gene: TRBJ2-7
v_gene: TRBV27
d_gene: TRBD1
CDR3aa: CASSLQGASYEQYF
CDR3nt: TGTGCCAGCAGTTTACAGGGGGCCTCCTACGAGCAGTACTTC

abundance: few
j_gene: TRBJ2-6
v_gene: TRBV9
d_gene: .
CDR3aa: CASSVAGAGANVLTF
CDR3nt: TGTGCCAGCAGCGTAGCCGGGGCTGGGGCCAACGTCCTGACTTTC

abundance: few
j_gene: TRBJ2-2
v_gene: TRBV2
d_gene: .
CDR3aa: CASRTGPINTGELFF
CDR3nt: TGTGCCAGCAGAACCGGGCCTATTAACACCGGGGAGCTGTTTTTT

abundance: .
j_gene: TRBJ1-1
v_gene: TRBV19
d_gene: TRBD1
CDR3aa: CASSFQGAAEAFF
CDR3nt: TGTGCCAGTAGTTTTCAGGGGGCTGCTGAAGCTTTCTTT

abundance: .
j_gene: TRBJ2-7
v_gene: TRBV12-3/TRBV12-4
d_gene: .
CDR3aa: CASSHIYEQYF
CDR3nt: TGTGCCAGCAGTCACATATACGAGCAGTACTTC

abundance: .
j_gene: TRBJ1-4
v_gene: TRBV5-6
d_gene: .
CDR3aa: CASSLMDEKLFF
CDR3nt: TGTGCCAGCAGCTTGATGGATGAAAAACTGTTTTTT

abundance: .
j_gene: TRBJ1-2
v_gene: TRBV27
d_gene: .
CDR3aa: CASSSAVRGEHGYTF
CDR3nt: TGTGCCAGCAGTTCAGCAGTCCGGGGGGAACATGGCTACACCTTC

abundance: few
j_gene: TRBJ2-1
v_gene: TRBV30
d_gene: .
CDR3aa: CAWISVYEQFF
CDR3nt: TGTGCCTGGATATCAGTATATGAGCAGTTCTTC

abundance: few
j_gene: TRBJ2-2
v_gene: TRBV9
d_gene: .
CDR3aa: CASSLNRGGELFF
CDR3nt: TGTGCCAGCAGCCTAAATCGGGGCGGGGAGCTGTTTTTT

abundance: .
j_gene: TRBJ2-7
v_gene: TRBV21-1
d_gene: .
CDR3aa: CASSKSRGQPSYEQYF
CDR3nt: TGTGCCAGCAGCAAAAGCCGGGGACAGCCCTCCTACGAGCAGTACTTC

abundance: few
j_gene: TRBJ2-7
v_gene: TRBV5-5
d_gene: .
CDR3aa: CASSPPRGAGYEQYF
CDR3nt: TGTGCCAGCAGCCCTCCCCGGGGGGCCGGCTACGAGCAGTACTTC

abundance: .
j_gene: TRBJ2-1
v_gene: TRBV29-1
d_gene: .
CDR3aa: CSVEAGESSYNEQFF
CDR3nt: TGCAGCGTTGAGGCAGGGGAAAGCTCCTACAATGAGCAGTTCTTC

abundance: few
j_gene: TRBJ2-1
v_gene: TRBV20-1
d_gene: .
CDR3aa: CSAARRGDGGQFF
CDR3nt: TGCAGTGCTGCTAGGAGGGGGGACGGAGGGCAGTTCTTC

abundance: few
j_gene: TRBJ2-7
v_gene: TRBV7-8
d_gene: TRBD2
CDR3aa: CASSATSLVREQYF
CDR3nt: TGTGCCAGCAGTGCGACTAGCCTCGTTCGCGAGCAGTACTTC

abundance: few
j_gene: TRBJ2-1
v_gene: TRBV7-3
d_gene: TRBD2
CDR3aa: CASSRLSLREVNSYNEQFF
CDR3nt: TGTGCCAGCAGCCGACTCTCGTTGCGGGAGGTTAACTCCTACAATGAGCAGTTCTTC

abundance: many
j_gene: TRBJ2-7
v_gene: TRBV5-1
d_gene: .
CDR3aa: CASSGSYEQYF
CDR3nt: TGTGCCAGCAGCGGATCCTACGAGCAGTACTTC

abundance: .
j_gene: TRBJ2-3
v_gene: TRBV20-1
d_gene: .
CDR3aa: CSASIWRWPTDTQYF
CDR3nt: TGCAGTGCTAGTATCTGGAGGTGGCCCACAGATACGCAGTATTTT

abundance: .
j_gene: TRBJ1-2
v_gene: TRBV11-1
d_gene: TRBD1
CDR3aa: CASSRVGRQGNPNYGYTF
CDR3nt: TGTGCCAGCAGCCGGGTCGGGAGACAGGGGAACCCTAACTATGGCTACACCTTC

abundance: .
j_gene: TRBJ1-2
v_gene: TRBV7-9
d_gene: .
CDR3aa: CASSLGDLKASNYGYTF
CDR3nt: TGTGCCAGCAGCTTAGGGGATTTGAAAGCTTCTAACTATGGCTACACCTTC

abundance: .
j_gene: TRBJ1-4
v_gene: TRBV20-1
d_gene: .
CDR3aa: CSALRSEKLFF
CDR3nt: TGCAGTGCCCTCAGGAGTGAAAAACTGTTTTTT

abundance: few
j_gene: TRBJ1-5
v_gene: TRBV27
d_gene: .
CDR3aa: CASKGMGRRGQPQHF
CDR3nt: TGTGCCAGCAAGGGTATGGGCAGACGGGGTCAGCCCCAGCATTTT

abundance: few
j_gene: TRBJ1-1
v_gene: TRBV5-1
d_gene: .
CDR3aa: CASSLRGPPADTEAFF
CDR3nt: TGCGCCAGCAGCTTGAGGGGACCCCCGGCTGACACTGAAGCTTTCTTT

abundance: few
j_gene: TRBJ2-7
v_gene: TRBV11-2
d_gene: .
CDR3aa: CASSAADYEQYF
CDR3nt: TGTGCCAGCAGCGCAGCGGACTACGAGCAGTACTTC

abundance: few
j_gene: TRBJ2-1
v_gene: TRBV29-1
d_gene: .
CDR3aa: CSAPRSADNEQFF
CDR3nt: TGCAGCGCCCCCCGTTCCGCTGACAATGAGCAGTTCTTC

abundance: .
j_gene: TRBJ2-3
v_gene: TRBV3-1
d_gene: .
CDR3aa: CASSQEWTGIPADTQYF
CDR3nt: TGTGCCAGCAGCCAAGAATGGACGGGTATTCCGGCAGATACGCAGTATTTT

abundance: few
j_gene: TRBJ1-1
v_gene: TRBV6-1
d_gene: .
CDR3aa: CASSLRGRAGEAFF
CDR3nt: TGTGCCAGCAGTCTCCGGGGCCGGGCGGGCGAGGCTTTCTTT